This section outlines one T cell receptor beta chain sequence together with its context. The antigen remains unidentified. The record originates from a study of Ad26.COV2.S vaccination and SARS-CoV-2 variants. Background on the study: Donor got 5x10^10 or 1x10^11 viral particles of Ad26.COV2.S.

TCRdb's table, derived via immunoSEQ multiplex PCR, lists solely in-frame clones and lacks some. The sample consists of more than 300,000 clones, around four fifths of them appearing once. Treatment denoted: roughly 18 received Ad26.COV2.S at low or high dose, single or two shots; about 5 received placebo; per-sample allocation not given. Sampling happened 63 days after the first vaccine or placebo injection. Germline V gene sequence: CDR1 LGHDT, CDR2 YNNKEL (reference sequence). The CDR3 runs 19 residues. V was clipped by 2 bases and J by 6 bases; unmatched bases: 12. General observations from the study: Recipients given vaccine exceeded placebo recipients in spike-specific TCR breadth.

The material sequenced was peripheral blood, taken in a trial of Ad26.COV2.S vaccine versus placebo. The source of this sequence is a person aged 18 to 59 who received the Ad26.COV2.S COVID-19 vaccine or a placebo. The V gene is TRBV3-1 (or the pseudogene TRBV3-2), the J gene TRBJ2-4, with 14 bases matching TRBD2. The CDR3 loop is CASSQLDRLAGGPLNIQYF. Here the CDR3 DNA reads TGTGCCAGCAGCCAACTAGACCGACTAGCGGGGGGGCCCCTAAACATTCAGTACTTC.